The clone carrying this TCR beta chain was picked up a small number of times. The antigen remains unidentified. The sample holds other DNA sequences that translate to the same CDR3. The sample belongs to a study of Ad26.COV2.S vaccination and SARS-CoV-2 variants. Study-wide results and caveats: An underestimation of total T cell responses may have resulted from the TCR breadth and depth analyses.

This sample's treatment: some 19 received Ad26.COV2.S at low or high dose, single or two shots; roughly 5 received placebo; per-sample allocation not given. Day 63 following the first vaccine or placebo injection was when the samples were taken. Libraries were prepared by immunoSEQ multiplex PCR; TCRdb keeps only in-frame clonotypes and omits some of them. Of over 250,000 clones listed, approximately 89% are singletons. Material: peripheral blood, obtained in a trial of Ad26.COV2.S vaccine versus placebo. The sequence derives from a person aged 18-60 years who received the Ad26.COV2.S COVID-19 vaccine or a placebo.

The CDR3 DNA follows: TGCGCCAGCAGCTTAACTGGGGTTAACACTGAAGCTTTCTTT. Translation gives CASSLTGVNTEAFF. V gene TRBV5-1 combines with J gene TRBJ1-1; D is undetermined. V was pared by 2 bases and J by 2 bases, with 10 bases between. The CDR3 totals 14 residues. CDR1 is SGHRS and CDR2 is YFSETQ in the germline V gene. The full variable domain, its missing parts supplied by reference TRBV5-1 and TRBJ1-1, is KAGVTQTPRYLIKTRGQQVTLSCSPISGHRSVSWYQQTPGQGLQFLFEYFSETQRNKGNFPGRFSGRQFSNSRSEMNVSTLELGDSALYLCASSLTGVNTEAFFGQGTRLTVV.